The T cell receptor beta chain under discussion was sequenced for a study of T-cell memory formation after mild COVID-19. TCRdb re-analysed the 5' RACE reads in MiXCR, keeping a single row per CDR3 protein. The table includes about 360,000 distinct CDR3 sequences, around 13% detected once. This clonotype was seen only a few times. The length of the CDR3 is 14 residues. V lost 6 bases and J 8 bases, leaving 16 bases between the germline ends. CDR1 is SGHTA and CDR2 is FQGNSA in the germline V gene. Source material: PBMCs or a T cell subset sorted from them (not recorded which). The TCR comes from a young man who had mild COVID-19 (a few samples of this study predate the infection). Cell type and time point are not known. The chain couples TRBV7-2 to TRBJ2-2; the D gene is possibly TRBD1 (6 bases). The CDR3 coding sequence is TGTGCCAGCAGACGAGCCCAGGGGTGGGGGGAGCTGTTTTTT. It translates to CASRRAQGWGELFF.